The text below deals with one T cell receptor (beta chain). With random hexamers, reverse transcription was performed on roughly 0.5 to 1 ug of RNA. With immunoSEQ multiplex PCR, TCR beta CDR3 was amplified across 54 Vbeta and 13 Jbeta. MiXCR, applied by TCRdb to the immunoSEQ multiplex PCR reads, yields one record per CDR3 protein. Of under 250,000 distinct CDR3 sequences detected, approximately 94% appear once; the ten largest clones hold 0.15% to 0.2%. The CDR3 loop spans 15 amino acids. Germline V gene sequence: CDR1 DFQATT, CDR2 SNEGSKA (reference sequence). Losses at the gene ends were 5 bases for V and 2 bases for J; bases not matched to a gene: 12. The entry originates in a study of CD8 T cells in Susac syndrome. At the level of the study: The Susac syndrome patients that were sequenced included six with active disease and fewer than 10 in remission. Patients with Susac syndrome were, at the time of blood collection, therapy-naive, maintained on corticosteroids, or maintained on intravenous immunoglobulin alone.

The specimen was CD4+ T cells from PBMCs. The source of this sequence is a human donor with Susac syndrome. The chain recombines TRBV20-1 with TRBJ2-7, with TRBD1 identical over 7 bases. CDR3 DNA: TGCAGTGCTGCCCTACCGACAGGGAATACCTACGAGCAGTACTTC. Protein sequence: CSAALPTGNTYEQYF.